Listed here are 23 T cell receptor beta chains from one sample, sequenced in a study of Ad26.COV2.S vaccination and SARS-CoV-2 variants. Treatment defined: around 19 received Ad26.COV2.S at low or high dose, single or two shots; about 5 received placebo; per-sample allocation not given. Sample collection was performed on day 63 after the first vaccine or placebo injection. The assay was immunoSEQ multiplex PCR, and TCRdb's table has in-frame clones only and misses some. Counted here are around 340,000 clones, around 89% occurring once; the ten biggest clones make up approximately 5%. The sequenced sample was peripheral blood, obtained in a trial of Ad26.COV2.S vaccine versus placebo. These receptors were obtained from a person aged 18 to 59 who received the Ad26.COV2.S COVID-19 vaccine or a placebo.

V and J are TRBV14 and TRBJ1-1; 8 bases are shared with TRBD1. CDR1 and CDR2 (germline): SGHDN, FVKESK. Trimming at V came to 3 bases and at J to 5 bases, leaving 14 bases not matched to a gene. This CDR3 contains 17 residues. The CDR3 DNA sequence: TGTGCCAGCAGCCACCGCCAGGGGACAGGTGGGGGGACTGAAGCTTTCTTT. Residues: CASSHRQGTGGGTEAFF.

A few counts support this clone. This chain's CDR3 is CASSQDSTGGGYTF. CDR3 bases: TGTGCCAGCAGCCAAGATTCGACAGGTGGCGGCTACACCTTC. The genes are TRBV3-1 (or the pseudogene TRBV3-2) and TRBJ1-2, with D possibly TRBD1 on 6 matching bases. Germline CDR1 is LGHDT and CDR2 is YNNKEL (reference sequence). Trimming took 0 bases from V and 8 from J, leaving 13 bases between them. This CDR3 region has 14 residues.

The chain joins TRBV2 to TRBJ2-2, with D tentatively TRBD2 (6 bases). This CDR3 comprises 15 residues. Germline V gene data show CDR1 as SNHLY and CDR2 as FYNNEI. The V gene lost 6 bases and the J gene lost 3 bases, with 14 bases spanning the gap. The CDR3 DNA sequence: TGTGCCAGCAGCCTTAGCGGAACACACACCGGGGAGCTGTTTTTT. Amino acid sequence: CASSLSGTHTGELFF.

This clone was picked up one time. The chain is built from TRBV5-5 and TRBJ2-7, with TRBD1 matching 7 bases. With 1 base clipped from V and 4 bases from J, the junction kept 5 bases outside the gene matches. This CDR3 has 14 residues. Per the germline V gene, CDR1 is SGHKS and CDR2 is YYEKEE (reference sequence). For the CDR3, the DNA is TGTGCCAGCAGCTTGAGGGGGCTAGCATACGAGCAGTACTTC. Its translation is CASSLRGLAYEQYF.

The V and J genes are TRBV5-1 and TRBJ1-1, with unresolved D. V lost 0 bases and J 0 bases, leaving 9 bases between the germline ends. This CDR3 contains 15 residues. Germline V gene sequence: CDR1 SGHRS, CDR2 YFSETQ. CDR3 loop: CASSLVGMVNTEAFF. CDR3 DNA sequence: TGCGCCAGCAGCTTGGTAGGGATGGTGAACACTGAAGCTTTCTTT.

CDR3 nucleotides: TGTGCCAGTGGAACTAGCGGATCCTACGAGCAGTACTTC. It is translated as CASGTSGSYEQYF. The chain combines TRBV19 with TRBJ2-7; 8 nucleotides match TRBD2. With 8 bases clipped from V and 1 base from J, the junction kept 4 bases outside the gene matches. The CDR3 length is 13 residues. CDR1 is LNHDA and CDR2 is SQIVND in the germline V gene (reference sequence).

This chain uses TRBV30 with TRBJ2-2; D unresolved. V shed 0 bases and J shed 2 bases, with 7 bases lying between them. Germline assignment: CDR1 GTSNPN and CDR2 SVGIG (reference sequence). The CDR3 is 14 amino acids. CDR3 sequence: CAWSVGLNTGELFF. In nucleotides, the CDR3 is TGTGCCTGGAGTGTTGGGCTAAACACCGGGGAGCTGTTTTTT.

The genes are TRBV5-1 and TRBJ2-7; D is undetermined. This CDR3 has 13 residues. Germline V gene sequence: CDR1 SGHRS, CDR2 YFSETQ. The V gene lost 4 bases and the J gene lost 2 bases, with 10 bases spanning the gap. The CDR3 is CASSQNQAYEQYF. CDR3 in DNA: TGCGCCAGCAGCCAAAACCAAGCCTACGAGCAGTACTTC.

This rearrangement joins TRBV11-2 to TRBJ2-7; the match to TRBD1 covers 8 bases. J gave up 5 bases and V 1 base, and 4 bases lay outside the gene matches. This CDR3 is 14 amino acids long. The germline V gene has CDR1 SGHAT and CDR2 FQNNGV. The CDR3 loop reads CASSLAGGHNEQYF. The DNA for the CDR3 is TGTGCCAGCAGCTTAGCAGGGGGCCACAACGAGCAGTACTTC.

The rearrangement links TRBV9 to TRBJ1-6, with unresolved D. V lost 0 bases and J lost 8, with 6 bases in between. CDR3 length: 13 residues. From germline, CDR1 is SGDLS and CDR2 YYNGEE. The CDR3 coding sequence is TGTGCCAGCAGCGTAGCGAGTGATTCACCCCTCCACTTT. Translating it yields CASSVASDSPLHF.

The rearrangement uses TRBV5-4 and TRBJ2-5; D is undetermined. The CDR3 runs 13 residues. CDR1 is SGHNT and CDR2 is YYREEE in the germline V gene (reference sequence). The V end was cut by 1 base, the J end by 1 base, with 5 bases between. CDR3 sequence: CASSLSVQETQYF. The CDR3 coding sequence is TGTGCCAGCAGCTTGTCAGTCCAAGAGACCCAGTACTTC.

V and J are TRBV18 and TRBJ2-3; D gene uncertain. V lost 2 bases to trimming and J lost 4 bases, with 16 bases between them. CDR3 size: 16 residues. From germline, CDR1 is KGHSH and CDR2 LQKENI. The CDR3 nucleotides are TGTGCCAGCTCACCAACTGGGATTGGGTTATCAGATACGCAGTATTTT. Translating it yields CASSPTGIGLSDTQYF.

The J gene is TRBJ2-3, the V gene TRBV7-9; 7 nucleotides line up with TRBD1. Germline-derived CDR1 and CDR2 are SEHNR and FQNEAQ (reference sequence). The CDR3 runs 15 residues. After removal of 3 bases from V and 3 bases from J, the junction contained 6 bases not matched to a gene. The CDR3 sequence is CASSFLTGRTDTQYF. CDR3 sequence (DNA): TGTGCCAGCAGCTTTTTGACAGGGCGTACAGATACGCAGTATTTT.

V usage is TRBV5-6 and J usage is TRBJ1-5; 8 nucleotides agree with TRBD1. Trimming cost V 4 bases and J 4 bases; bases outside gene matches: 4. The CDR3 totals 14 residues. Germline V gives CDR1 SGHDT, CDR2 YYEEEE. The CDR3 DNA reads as TGTGCCAGCAGCCTCGGGACAGGAAATCAGCCCCAGCATTTT. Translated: CASSLGTGNQPQHF.

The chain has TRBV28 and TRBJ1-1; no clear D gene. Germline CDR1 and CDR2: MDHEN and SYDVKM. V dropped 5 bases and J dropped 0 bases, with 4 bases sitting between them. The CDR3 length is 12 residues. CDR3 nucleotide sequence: TGTGCCAGCAGTGGGGTGAACACTGAAGCTTTCTTT. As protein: CASSGVNTEAFF.

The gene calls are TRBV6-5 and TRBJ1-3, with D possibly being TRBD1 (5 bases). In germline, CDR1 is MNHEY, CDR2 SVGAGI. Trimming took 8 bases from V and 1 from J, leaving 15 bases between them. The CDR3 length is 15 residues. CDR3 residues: CASGIGVESGNTIYF. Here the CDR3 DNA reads TGTGCCAGCGGGATAGGGGTTGAGTCTGGAAACACCATATATTTT.

The CDR3 protein is CASSEARTAVYEQYF. CDR3 coding DNA: TGTGCCAGCAGTGAAGCTAGGACGGCCGTCTACGAGCAGTACTTC. The J gene is TRBJ2-7, the V gene TRBV6-1, with D uncertain. This CDR3 comprises 15 residues. Germline V gene lookup returns CDR1 MNHNS and CDR2 SASEGT. Trimming stripped 0 bases from V and 3 bases from J, with 12 bases between.

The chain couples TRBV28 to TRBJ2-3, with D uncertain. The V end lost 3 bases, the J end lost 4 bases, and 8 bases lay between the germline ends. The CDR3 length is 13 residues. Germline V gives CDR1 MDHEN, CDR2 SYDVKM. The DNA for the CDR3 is TGTGCCAGCAGTTTTTCAGTCGCAGATACGCAGTATTTT. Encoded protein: CASSFSVADTQYF. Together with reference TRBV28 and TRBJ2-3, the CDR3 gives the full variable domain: DVKVTQSSRYLVKRTGEKVFLECVQDMDHENMFWYRQDPGLGLRLIYFSYDVKMKEKGDIPEGYSVSREKKERFSLILESASTNQTSMYLCASSFSVADTQYFGPGTRLTVL.

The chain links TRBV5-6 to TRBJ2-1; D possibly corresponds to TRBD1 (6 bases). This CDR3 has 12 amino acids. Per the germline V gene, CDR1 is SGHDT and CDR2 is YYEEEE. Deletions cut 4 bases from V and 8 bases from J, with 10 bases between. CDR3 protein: CASSMQGYEQFF. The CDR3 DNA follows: TGTGCCAGCAGCATGCAGGGGTATGAGCAGTTCTTC.

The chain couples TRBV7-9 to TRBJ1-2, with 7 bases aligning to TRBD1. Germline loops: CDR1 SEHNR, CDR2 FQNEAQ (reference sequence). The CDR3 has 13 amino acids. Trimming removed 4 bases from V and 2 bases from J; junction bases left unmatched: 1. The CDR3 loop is CASSSQGNYGYTF. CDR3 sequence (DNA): TGTGCCAGCAGCTCACAGGGGAACTATGGCTACACCTTC.

The CDR3 DNA reads TGTGCCAGCAGCATAGTACGGGGACAGGGTTCCGACGAGCAGTACTTC. As protein: CASSIVRGQGSDEQYF. The chain has TRBV5-6 and TRBJ2-7; TRBD1 matches 9 bases. V trimming: 4 bases; J trimming: 5 bases; junction bases outside the gene matches: 13. CDR3 length: 16 amino acids. Germline loops: CDR1 SGHDT, CDR2 YYEEEE.

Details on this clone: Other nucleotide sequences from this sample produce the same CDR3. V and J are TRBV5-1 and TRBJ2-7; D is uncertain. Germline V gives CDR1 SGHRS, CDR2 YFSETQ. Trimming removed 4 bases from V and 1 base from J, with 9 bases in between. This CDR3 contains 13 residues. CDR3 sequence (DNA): TGCGCCAGCAGCGTCTCCCCTTCCTACGAGCAGTACTTC. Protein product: CASSVSPSYEQYF.

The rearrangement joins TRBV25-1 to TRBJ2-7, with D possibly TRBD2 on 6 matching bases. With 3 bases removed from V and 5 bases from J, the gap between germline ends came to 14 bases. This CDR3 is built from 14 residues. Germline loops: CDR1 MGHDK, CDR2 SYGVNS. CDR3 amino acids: CASSDGRGIDEQYF. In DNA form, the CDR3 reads TGTGCCAGCAGTGATGGTCGGGGGATAGACGAGCAGTACTTC.